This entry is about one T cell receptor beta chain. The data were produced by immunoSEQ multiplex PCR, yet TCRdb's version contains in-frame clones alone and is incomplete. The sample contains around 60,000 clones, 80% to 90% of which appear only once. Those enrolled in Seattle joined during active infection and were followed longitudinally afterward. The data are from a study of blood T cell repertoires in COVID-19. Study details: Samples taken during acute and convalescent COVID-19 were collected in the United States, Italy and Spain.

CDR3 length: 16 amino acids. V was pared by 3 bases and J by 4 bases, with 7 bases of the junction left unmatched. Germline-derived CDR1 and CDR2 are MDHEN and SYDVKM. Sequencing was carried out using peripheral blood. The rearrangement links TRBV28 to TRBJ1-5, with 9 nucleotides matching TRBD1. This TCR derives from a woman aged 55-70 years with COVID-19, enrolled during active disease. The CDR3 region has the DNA TGTGCCAGCAGTTTGGGGGGGACAGGGAGTAATCAGCCCCAGCATTTT. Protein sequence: CASSLGGTGSNQPQHF.